This T cell receptor (beta chain) was identified in a study of shared clonotypes between healthy human individuals. Study information: Those who served as donors were a couple of women and a few men between the ages of 18 and 49.

Turning to this clone: The antigen is unknown.

Study observations and caveats: Sampling included only blood; tissue repertoires likely differ. Clonotype sharing among donors was expected to depend on sequencing depth.

Unsorted PBMC DNA sequencing spanned ten immunoSEQ deep assay plates. The table came from immunoSEQ multiplex PCR; TCRdb's copy has only in-frame clones and leaves some out. Of approximately 440,000 clones listed, 77% are singletons. The origin of this receptor is a woman aged 40 to 55 in good health. Some clones in this sample may be carry-over from other donors' samples. The sample taken for sequencing was PBMCs.

The CDR3 sequence is CATSRAGPFYGYTF. In nucleotides, the CDR3 is TGTGCCACCAGCAGGGCGGGACCGTTCTATGGCTACACCTTC. The J gene is TRBJ1-2, the V gene TRBV15, with a tentative D call TRBD1 (5 bases). The CDR3 covers 14 residues. Trimming removed 3 bases from V and 4 bases from J, with 12 bases in between. Germline lookup yields CDR1 LNHNV and CDR2 YYDKDF (reference sequence). Looking up the rest from reference TRBV15 and TRBJ1-2 gives the full variable domain: DAMVIQNPRYQVTQFGKPVTLSCSQTLNHNVMYWYQQKSSQAPKLLFHYYDKDFNNEADTPDNFQSRRPNTSFCFLDIRSPGLGDTAMYLCATSRAGPFYGYTFGSGTRLTVV.